The rows below give T cell receptor beta chains drawn from one sample of a study of cytomegalovirus exposure and HLA in healthy donors. The assay was immunoSEQ multiplex PCR, and TCRdb's table has in-frame clones only and misses some. The profile covers some 150,000 clones, with 85% to 90% appearing a single time and around 3.4% taken by the ten largest. The material sequenced was PBMCs. All receptors come from a woman in her late teens or twenties in good health and CMV-seropositive. The CDR3 runs from the conserved cysteine through the conserved F or W. D genes are given only for firm matches. Expanded clones get a size class; other rows say once, few or many, or leave the size out.

v_call: TRBV30
j_call: TRBJ2-3
clone_size: NA
d_call: TRBD1
cdr3_nt: TGTGCCTGGAGTGGGGACAGGGGCAGTTTCCCGCAGTATTTT
cdr3_aa: CAWSGDRGSFPQYF

v_call: TRBV28
j_call: TRBJ2-1
clone_size: NA
d_call: TRBD2
cdr3_nt: TGTGCCACCTGGGCCACTAGCGGGGCCAATGAGCAGTTCTTC
cdr3_aa: CATWATSGANEQFF

v_call: TRBV19
j_call: TRBJ1-2
clone_size: NA
d_call: TRBD1
cdr3_nt: TGTGCCAGTAGTATCGGGACAGGGTTTGGCGGCTACACCTTC
cdr3_aa: CASSIGTGFGGYTF

v_call: TRBV5-6
j_call: TRBJ2-1
clone_size: once
d_call: TRBD2
cdr3_nt: TGTGCCAGCAGCCCTCCGGGAGGGATGTCGAATGAGCAGTTCTTC
cdr3_aa: CASSPPGGMSNEQFF

v_call: TRBV14
j_call: TRBJ2-2
clone_size: NA
d_call: NA
cdr3_nt: TGTGCCAGCAGCCAAGCCCTCGGGGGGACACTGAACACCGGGGAGCTGTTTTTT
cdr3_aa: CASSQALGGTLNTGELFF

v_call: TRBV12-1
j_call: TRBJ1-2
clone_size: NA
d_call: NA
cdr3_nt: TGTGCCAGCAGCTTTGCCCGGGTAAAGGAATGTGGCTACACCTTC
cdr3_aa: CASSFARVKECGYTF

v_call: TRBV7-8
j_call: TRBJ2-1
clone_size: NA
d_call: NA
cdr3_nt: TGTGCCAGCAGCCCAGAGGTCGCGGGGACCTACAATGAGCAGTTCTTC
cdr3_aa: CASSPEVAGTYNEQFF

v_call: TRBV7-2
j_call: TRBJ2-1
clone_size: NA
d_call: NA
cdr3_nt: TGTGCCAGCAGCCTTACCGGGAGCTACATAGGCGATGAGCAGTTCTTC
cdr3_aa: CASSLTGSYIGDEQFF

v_call: TRBV7-2
j_call: TRBJ2-3
clone_size: few
d_call: TRBD2
cdr3_nt: TGTGCCAGCAGCCAGGGGGCCAGCGGGAGGGCTACAGATACGCAGTATTTT
cdr3_aa: CASSQGASGRATDTQYF

v_call: TRBV12-5
j_call: TRBJ2-1
clone_size: NA
d_call: TRBD1
cdr3_nt: TGTGCTAGTGGTTTGAGACAGGGTCACGATGAGCAGTTCTTC
cdr3_aa: CASGLRQGHDEQFF

v_call: TRBV4-3
j_call: TRBJ2-7
clone_size: once
d_call: TRBD2
cdr3_nt: TGCGCCAGCAGCCAAGCCCCCTCTGACGGGAGGGCGGTAAACGAGCAGTACTTC
cdr3_aa: CASSQAPSDGRAVNEQYF

v_call: TRBV29-1
j_call: TRBJ1-4
clone_size: NA
d_call: NA
cdr3_nt: TGCAGCGTTTCGGGGGGGTCTAATGAAAAACTGTTTTTT
cdr3_aa: CSVSGGSNEKLFF

v_call: TRBV27
j_call: TRBJ2-3
clone_size: NA
d_call: TRBD2
cdr3_nt: TGTGCCAGCAGTTTATCGAAAGTGGGAGGGCCTTCCTCAGATACGCAGTATTTT
cdr3_aa: CASSLSKVGGPSSDTQYF

v_call: TRBV5-1
j_call: TRBJ2-3
clone_size: NA
d_call: TRBD2
cdr3_nt: TGCGCCAGCAGCTTTAGCGGGAGGACAGATACGCAGTATTTT
cdr3_aa: CASSFSGRTDTQYF

v_call: TRBV5-1
j_call: TRBJ2-5
clone_size: NA
d_call: NA
cdr3_nt: TGCGCCAGCAGCTTGGATACGACAGGTATCCAAGAGACCCAGTACTTC
cdr3_aa: CASSLDTTGIQETQYF

v_call: TRBV5-4
j_call: TRBJ2-5
clone_size: NA
d_call: NA
cdr3_nt: TGTGCCAGCAGCCCAACTAAACGCCAAGAGACCCAGTACTTC
cdr3_aa: CASSPTKRQETQYF

v_call: TRBV5-6
j_call: TRBJ2-3
clone_size: NA
d_call: TRBD2
cdr3_nt: TGTGCCAGCAGCTTAGCGGGAGTGGTTACAGATACGCAGTATTTT
cdr3_aa: CASSLAGVVTDTQYF